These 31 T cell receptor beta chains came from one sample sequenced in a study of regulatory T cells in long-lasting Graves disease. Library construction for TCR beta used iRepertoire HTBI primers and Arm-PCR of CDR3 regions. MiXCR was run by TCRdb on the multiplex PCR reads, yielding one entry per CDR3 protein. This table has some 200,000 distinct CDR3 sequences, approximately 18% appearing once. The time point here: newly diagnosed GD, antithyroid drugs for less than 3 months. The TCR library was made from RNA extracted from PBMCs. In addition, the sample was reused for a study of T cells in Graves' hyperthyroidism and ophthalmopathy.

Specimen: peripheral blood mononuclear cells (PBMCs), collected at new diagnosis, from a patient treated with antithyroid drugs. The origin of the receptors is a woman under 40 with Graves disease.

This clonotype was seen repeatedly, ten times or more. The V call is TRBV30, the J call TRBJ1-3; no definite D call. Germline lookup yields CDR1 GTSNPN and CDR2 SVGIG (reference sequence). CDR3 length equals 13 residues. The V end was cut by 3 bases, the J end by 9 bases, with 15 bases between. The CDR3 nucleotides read TGTGCCTGGAGCTCGAACCAGTACGGCACCATATATTTT. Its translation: CAWSSNQYGTIYF. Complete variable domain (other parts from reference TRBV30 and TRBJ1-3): SQTIHQWPATLVQPVGSPLSLECTVEGTSNPNLYWYRQAAGRGLQLLFYSVGIGQISSEVPQNLSASRPQDRQFILSSKKLLLSDSGFYLCAWSSNQYGTIYFGEGSWLTVV.

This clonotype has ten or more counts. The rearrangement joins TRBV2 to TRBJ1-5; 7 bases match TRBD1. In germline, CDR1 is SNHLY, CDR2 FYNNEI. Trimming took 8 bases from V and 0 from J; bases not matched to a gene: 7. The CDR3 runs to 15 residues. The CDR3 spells CASGKQGISNQPQHF. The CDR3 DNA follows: TGTGCCAGCGGAAAACAGGGGATTAGCAATCAGCCCCAGCATTTT.

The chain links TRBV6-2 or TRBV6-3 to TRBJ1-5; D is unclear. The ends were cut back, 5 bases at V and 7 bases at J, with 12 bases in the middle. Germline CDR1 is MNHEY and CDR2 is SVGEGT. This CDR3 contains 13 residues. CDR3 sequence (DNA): TGTGCCAGCAGTACCCGGGCAGTCCAGCCCCAGCATTTT. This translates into CASSTRAVQPQHF.

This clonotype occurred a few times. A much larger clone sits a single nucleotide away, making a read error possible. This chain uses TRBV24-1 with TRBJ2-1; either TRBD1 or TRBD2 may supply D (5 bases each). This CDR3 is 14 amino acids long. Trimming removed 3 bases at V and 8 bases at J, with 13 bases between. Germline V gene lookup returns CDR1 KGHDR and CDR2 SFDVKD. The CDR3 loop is CATSDRDPLDEQFF. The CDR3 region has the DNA TGTGCCACCAGTGATAGGGACCCATTAGATGAGCAGTTCTTC.

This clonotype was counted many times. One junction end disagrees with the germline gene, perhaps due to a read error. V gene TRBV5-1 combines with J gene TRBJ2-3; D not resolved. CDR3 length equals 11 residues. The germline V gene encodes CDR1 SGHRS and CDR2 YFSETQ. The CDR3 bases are TGCGCCAGCGGCTTAAGGGATACGCAGTATTTT. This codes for CASGLRDTQYF.

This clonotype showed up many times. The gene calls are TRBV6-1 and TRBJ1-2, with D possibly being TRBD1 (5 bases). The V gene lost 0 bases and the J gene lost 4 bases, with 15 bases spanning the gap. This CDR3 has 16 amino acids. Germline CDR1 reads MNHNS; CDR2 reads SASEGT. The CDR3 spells CASSEAFGTGSYGYTF. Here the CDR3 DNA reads TGTGCCAGCAGTGAAGCTTTCGGGACCGGGAGCTATGGCTACACCTTC.

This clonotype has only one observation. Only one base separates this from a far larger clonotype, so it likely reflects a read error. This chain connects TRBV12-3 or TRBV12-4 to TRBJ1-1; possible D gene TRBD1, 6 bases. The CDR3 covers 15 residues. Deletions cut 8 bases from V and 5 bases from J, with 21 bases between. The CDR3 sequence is CASAWGGNVSTEAFF. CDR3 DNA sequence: TGTGCCAGCGCCTGGGGGGGCAACGTGTCGACTGAAGCTTTCTTT.

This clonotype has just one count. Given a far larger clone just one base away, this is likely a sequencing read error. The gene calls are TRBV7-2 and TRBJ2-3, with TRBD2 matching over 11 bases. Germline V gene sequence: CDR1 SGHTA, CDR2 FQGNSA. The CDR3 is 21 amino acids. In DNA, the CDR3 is TGTGCCAGCAGCTTAGGAAGACTAGCGGGAACTCCCCTGCTGGTAACAGATACGCTGTATTTT. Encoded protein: CASSLGRLAGTPLLVTDTLYF.

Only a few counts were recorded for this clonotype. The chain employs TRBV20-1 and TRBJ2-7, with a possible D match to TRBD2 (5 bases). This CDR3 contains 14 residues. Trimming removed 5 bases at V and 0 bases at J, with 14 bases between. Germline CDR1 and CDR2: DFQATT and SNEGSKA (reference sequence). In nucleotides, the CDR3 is TGCAGTGCTGATACAGAGGGCGGCTCCTACGAGCAGTACTTC. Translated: CSADTEGGSYEQYF.

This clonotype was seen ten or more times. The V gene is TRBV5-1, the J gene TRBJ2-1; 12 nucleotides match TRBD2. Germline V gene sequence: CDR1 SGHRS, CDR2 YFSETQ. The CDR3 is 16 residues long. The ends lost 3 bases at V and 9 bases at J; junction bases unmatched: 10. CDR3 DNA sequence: TGCGCCAGCAGCTCGTTGACTAGCGGGGGACCCGGTGAGCAGTTCTTC. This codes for CASSSLTSGGPGEQFF.

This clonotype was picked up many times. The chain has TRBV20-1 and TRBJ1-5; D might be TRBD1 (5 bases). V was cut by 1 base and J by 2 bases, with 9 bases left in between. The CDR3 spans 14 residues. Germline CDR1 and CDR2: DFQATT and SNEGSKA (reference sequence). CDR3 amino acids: CSARVPGRNQPQHF. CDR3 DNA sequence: TGCAGTGCTAGAGTTCCGGGGCGCAATCAGCCCCAGCATTTT.

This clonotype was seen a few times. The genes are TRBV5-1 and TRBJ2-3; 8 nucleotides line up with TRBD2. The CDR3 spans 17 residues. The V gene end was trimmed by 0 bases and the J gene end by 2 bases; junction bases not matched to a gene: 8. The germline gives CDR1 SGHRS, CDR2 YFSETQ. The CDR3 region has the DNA TGCGCCAGCAGCTTGGCCAGAACTAGCGGAAACACAGATACGCAGTATTTT. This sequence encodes CASSLARTSGNTDTQYF.

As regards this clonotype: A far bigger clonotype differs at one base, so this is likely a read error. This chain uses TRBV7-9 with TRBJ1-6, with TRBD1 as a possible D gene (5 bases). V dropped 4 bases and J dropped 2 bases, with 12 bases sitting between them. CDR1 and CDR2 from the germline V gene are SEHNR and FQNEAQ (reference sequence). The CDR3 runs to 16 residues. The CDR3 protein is CASSSEGVAYNSPLHF. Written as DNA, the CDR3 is TGTGCCAGCAGCTCAGAAGGGGTTGCCTATAATTCACCCCTCCACTTT. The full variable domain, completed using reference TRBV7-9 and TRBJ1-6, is DTGVSQNPRHKITKRGQNVTFRCDPISEHNRLYWYRQTLGQGPEFLTYFQNEAQLEKSRLLSDRFSAERPKGSFSTLEIQRTEQGDSAMYLCASSSEGVAYNSPLHFGNGTRLTVT.

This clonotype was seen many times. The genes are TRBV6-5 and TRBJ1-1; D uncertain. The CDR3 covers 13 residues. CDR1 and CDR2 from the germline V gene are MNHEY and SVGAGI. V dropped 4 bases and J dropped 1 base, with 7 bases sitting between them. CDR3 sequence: CASSFQRNTEAFF. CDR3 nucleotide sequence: TGTGCCAGCAGTTTCCAGAGGAACACTGAAGCTTTCTTT.

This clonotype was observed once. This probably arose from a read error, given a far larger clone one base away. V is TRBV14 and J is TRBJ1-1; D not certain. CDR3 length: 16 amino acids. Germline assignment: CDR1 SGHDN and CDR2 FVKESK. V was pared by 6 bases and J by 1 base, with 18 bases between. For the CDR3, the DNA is TGTGCCAGCAGTTGGGCGCTTGGGGAAGAGAACACTGAAGCTTTCTTT. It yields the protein CASSWALGEENTEAFF.

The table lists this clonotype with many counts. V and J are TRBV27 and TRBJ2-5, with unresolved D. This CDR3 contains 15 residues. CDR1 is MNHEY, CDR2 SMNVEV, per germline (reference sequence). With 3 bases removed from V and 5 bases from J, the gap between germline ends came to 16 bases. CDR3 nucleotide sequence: TGTGCCAGCAGTTTCGGTGGGCTGCTAGGGGAGACCCAGTACTTC. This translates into CASSFGGLLGETQYF.

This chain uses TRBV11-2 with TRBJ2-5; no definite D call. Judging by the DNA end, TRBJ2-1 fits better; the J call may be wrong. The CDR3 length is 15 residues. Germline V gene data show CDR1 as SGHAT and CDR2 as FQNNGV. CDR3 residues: CASSLAKGPLNQQFF. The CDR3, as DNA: TGTGCCAGCAGCTTAGCTAAGGGCCCTCTAAATCAGCAGTTCTTC.

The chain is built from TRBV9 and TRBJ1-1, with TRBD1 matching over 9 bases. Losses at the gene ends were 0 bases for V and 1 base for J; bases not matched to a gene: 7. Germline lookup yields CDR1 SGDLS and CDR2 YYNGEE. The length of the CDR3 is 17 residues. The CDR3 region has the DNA TGTGCCAGCAGCGTAGATGACAGGGGGAAATCGAACACTGAAGCTTTCTTT. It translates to CASSVDDRGKSNTEAFF.

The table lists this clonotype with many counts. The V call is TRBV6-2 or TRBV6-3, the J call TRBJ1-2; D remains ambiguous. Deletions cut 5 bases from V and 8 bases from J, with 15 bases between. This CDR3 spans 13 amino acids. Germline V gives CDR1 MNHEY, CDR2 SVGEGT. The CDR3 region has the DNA TGTGCCAGCAGTGAAGGTGGAGGTGTGGGCTACACCTTC. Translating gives CASSEGGGVGYTF.

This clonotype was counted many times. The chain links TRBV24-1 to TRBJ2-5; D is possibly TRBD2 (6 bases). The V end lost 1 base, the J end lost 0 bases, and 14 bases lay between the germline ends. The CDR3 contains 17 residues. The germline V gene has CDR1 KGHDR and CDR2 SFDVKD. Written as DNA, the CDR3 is TGTGCCACCAGTGATTTAGGGTCGGGAGTAGACCAAGAGACCCAGTACTTC. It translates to CATSDLGSGVDQETQYF.

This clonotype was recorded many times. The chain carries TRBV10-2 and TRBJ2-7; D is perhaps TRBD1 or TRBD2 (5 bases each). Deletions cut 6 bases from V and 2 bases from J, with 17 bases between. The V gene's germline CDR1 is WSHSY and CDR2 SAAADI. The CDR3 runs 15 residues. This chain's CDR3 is CASRVAGTAAYEQYF. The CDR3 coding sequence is TGCGCCAGCAGGGTGGCCGGGACGGCGGCCTACGAGCAGTACTTC.

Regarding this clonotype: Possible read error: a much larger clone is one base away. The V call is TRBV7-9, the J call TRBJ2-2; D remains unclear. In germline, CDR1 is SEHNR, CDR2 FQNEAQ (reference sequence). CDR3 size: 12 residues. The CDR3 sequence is CVSSLKAGELFF. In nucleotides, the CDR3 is TGTGTCAGCAGCTTAAAAGCCGGGGAGCTGTTTTTT.

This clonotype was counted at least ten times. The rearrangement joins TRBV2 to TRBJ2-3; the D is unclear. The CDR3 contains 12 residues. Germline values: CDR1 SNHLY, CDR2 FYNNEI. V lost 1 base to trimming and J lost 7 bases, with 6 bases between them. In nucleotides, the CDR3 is TGTGCCAGCAGTGAAGATCCTTATACGCAGTATTTT. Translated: CASSEDPYTQYF.

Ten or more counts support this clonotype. The CDR3 DNA reads TGTGCCAGCACGCCCCAACCTCGGACTCGAAATGAGCAGTTCTTC. Translating it yields CASTPQPRTRNEQFF. V and J are TRBV2 and TRBJ2-1, with D possibly being TRBD2 (5 bases). Trimming stripped 7 bases from V and 7 bases from J, with 20 bases between. There are 15 residues in the CDR3. Germline V CDR1 and CDR2: SNHLY, FYNNEI.

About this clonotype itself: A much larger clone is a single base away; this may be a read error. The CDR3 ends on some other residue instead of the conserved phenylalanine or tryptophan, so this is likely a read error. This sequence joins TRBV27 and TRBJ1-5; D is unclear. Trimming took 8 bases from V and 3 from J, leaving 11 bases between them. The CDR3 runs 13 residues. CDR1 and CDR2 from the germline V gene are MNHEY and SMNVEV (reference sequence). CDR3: CASSSFNNQPQHS. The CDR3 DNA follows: TGTGCCAGCTCCAGTTTTAACAATCAGCCCCAGCATTCT.

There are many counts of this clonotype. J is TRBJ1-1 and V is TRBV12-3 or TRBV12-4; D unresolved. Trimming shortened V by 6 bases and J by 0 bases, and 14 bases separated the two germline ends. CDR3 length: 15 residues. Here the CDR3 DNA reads TGTGCCAGCAGAGAAAGGTTGTCCTTGAACACTGAAGCTTTCTTT. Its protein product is CASRERLSLNTEAFF.

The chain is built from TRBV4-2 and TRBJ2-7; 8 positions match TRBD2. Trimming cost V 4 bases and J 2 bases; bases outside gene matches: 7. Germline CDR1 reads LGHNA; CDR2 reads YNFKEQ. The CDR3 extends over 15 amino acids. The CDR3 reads CASSRTAGGTYEQYF. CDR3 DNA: TGTGCCAGCAGCCGAACGGCGGGGGGAACCTACGAGCAGTACTTC.

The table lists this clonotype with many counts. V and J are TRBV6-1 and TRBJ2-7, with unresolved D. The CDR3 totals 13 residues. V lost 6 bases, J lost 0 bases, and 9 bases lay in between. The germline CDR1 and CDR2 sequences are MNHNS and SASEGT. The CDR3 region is CASRPMGSYEQYF. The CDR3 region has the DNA TGTGCCAGCAGACCCATGGGCTCCTACGAGCAGTACTTC.

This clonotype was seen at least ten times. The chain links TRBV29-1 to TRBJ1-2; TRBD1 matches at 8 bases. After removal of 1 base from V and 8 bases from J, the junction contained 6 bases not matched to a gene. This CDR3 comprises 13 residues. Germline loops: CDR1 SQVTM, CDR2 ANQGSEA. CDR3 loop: CSVEGQGAWGYTF. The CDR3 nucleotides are TGCAGCGTTGAAGGGCAGGGGGCCTGGGGCTACACCTTC. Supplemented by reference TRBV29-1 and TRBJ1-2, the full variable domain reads SAVISQKPSRDICQRGTSLTIQCQVDSQVTMMFWYRQQPGQSLTLIATANQGSEATYESGFVIDKFPISRPNLTFSTLTVSNMSPEDSSIYLCSVEGQGAWGYTFGSGTRLTVV.

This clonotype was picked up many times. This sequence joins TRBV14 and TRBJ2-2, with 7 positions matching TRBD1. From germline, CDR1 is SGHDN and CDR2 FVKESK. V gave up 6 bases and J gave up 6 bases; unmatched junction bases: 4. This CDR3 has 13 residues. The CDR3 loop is CASRRTGAGELFF. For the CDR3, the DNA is TGTGCCAGCAGACGAACAGGGGCCGGGGAGCTGTTTTTT.

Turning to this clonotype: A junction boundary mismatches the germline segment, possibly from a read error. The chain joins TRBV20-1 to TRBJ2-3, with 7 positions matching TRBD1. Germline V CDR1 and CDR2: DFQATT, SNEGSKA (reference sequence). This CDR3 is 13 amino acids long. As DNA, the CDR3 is TGCAGCCAAACAGGGGAATTCGTGGATACGCAGAATTTT. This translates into CSQTGEFVDTQNF.